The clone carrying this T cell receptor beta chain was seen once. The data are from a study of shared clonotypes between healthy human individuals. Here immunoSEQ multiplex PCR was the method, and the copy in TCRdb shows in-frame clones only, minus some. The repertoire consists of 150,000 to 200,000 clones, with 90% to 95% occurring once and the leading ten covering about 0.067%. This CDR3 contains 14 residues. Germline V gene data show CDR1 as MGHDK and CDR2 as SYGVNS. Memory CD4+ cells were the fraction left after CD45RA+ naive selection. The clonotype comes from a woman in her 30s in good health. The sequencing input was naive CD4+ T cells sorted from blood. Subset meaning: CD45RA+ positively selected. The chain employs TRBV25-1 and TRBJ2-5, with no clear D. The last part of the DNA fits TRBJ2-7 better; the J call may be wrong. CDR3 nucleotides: TGTGCCAGCAGTAGAACGGCCAGCTCCTACGAGCAGTACTTC. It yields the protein CASSRTASSYEQYF.